This entry is about one T cell receptor beta chain. These data come from a study of blood T cell repertoires in COVID-19. At the level of the study: Donors in the United States, Italy and Spain gave samples during acute or convalescent COVID-19. PBMCs, B-cell-depleted T cells, or T cells provided the cDNA or gDNA that made up the material.

The germline V gene has CDR1 SGHAT and CDR2 FQNNGV. Trimming took off 3 bases at V and 1 base at J, with 16 bases between the two ends. The CDR3 spans 17 residues. Authors' methods: The assay estimated nucleated cells by amplifying reference gene primers. Sequencing was performed with immunoSEQ multiplex PCR; in TCRdb, only in-frame clones are kept and a portion is missing. The DNA gave D and trimming, while V, J and clone size come from that table. The sample includes about 100,000 clones, just under 80% of them seen just once. The chain carries TRBV11-2 and TRBJ2-4, with D possibly being TRBD1 (5 bases). Sequences were obtained from peripheral blood. The sequence derives from a woman between 65 and 79 years old with acute or convalescent COVID-19. Here the CDR3 reads CASSLAGSATAKNIQYF. CDR3 coding DNA: TGTGCCAGCAGCTTGGCAGGGTCTGCGACGGCCAAAAACATTCAGTACTTC.